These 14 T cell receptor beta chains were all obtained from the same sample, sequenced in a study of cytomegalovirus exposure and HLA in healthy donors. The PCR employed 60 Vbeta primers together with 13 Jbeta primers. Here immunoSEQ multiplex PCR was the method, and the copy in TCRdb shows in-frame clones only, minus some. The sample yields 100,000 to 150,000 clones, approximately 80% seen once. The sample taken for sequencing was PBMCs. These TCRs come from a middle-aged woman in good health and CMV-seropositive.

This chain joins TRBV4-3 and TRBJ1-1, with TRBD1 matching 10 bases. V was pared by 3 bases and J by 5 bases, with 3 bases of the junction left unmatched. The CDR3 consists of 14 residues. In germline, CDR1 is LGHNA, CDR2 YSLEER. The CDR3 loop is CASSQGTGDTEAFF. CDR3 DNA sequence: TGCGCCAGCAGCCAGGGGACAGGGGATACTGAAGCTTTCTTT.

The CDR3: CASSLGQGGSTGELFF. CDR3 DNA: TGTGCCAGCAGCTTGGGACAGGGGGGTTCAACCGGGGAGCTGTTTTTT. This sequence joins TRBV5-4 and TRBJ2-2, with 9 bases matching TRBD1. Per the germline V gene, CDR1 is SGHNT and CDR2 is YYREEE (reference sequence). The CDR3 runs to 16 residues. With V trimmed by 0 bases and J by 5 bases, 5 bases remained unmatched.

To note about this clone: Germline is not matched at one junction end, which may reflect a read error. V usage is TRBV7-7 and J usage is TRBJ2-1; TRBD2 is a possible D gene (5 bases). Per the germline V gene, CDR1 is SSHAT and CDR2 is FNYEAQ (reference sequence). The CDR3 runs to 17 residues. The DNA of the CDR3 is TGTGCTAGCAGCTTAGGACCCCTACGGGACTCCTACAATGAGCAGTTCTTC. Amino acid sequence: CASSLGPLRDSYNEQFF.

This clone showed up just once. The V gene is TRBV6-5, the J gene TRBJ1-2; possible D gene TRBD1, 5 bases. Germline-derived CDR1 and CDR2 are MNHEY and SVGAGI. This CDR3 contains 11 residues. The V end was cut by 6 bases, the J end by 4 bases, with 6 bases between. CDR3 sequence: CASRGLYGYTF. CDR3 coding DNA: TGTGCCAGCAGGGGGCTCTATGGCTACACCTTC.

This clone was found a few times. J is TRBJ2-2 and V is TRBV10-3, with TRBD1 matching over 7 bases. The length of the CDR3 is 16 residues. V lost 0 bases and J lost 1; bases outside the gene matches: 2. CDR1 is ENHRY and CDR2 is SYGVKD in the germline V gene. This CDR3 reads CAISESRTGNTGELFF. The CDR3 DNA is TGTGCCATCAGTGAGTCCAGGACAGGGAACACCGGGGAGCTGTTTTTT.

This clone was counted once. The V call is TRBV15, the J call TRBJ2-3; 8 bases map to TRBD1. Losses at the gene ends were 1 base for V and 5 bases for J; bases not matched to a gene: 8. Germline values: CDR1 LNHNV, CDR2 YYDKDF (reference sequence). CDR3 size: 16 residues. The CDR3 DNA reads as TGTGCCACCAGCAGAGGACAGGGGCCCGCCCGAGATACGCAGTATTTT. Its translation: CATSRGQGPARDTQYF.

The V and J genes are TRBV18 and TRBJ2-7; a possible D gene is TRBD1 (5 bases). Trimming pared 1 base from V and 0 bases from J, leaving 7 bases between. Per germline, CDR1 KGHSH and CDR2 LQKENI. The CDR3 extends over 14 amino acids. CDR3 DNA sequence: TGTGCCAGCTCACCACTCGACAGCTCCTACGAGCAGTACTTC. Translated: CASSPLDSSYEQYF.

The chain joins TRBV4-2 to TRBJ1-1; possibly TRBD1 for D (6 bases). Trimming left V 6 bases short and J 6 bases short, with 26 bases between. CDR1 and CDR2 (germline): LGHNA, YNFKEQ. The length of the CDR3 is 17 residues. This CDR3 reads CASRVGAKLNRAPEAFF. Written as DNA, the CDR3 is TGTGCCAGCAGAGTCGGGGCAAAACTAAACAGGGCTCCTGAAGCTTTCTTT.

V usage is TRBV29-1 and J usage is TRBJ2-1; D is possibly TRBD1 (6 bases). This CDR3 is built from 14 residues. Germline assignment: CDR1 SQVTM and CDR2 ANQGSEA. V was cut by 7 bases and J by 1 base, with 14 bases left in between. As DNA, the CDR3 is TGCAGCGCGGGAACAGGGATATCCTACAATGAGCAGTTCTTC. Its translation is CSAGTGISYNEQFF.

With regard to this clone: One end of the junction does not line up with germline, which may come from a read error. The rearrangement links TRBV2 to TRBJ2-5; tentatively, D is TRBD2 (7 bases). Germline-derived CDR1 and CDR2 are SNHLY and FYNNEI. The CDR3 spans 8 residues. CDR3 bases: TGTGCCTCTCAAGGGGGGGACTTC. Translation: CASQGGDF.

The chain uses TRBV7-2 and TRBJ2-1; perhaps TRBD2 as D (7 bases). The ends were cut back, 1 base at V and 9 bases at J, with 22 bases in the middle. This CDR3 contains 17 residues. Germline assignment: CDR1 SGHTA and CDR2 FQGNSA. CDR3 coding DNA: TGTGCCAGCAGCTTAGTGGGAGGAGGGGCGGGGGCCAGTGAGCAGTTCTTC. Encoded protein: CASSLVGGGAGASEQFF. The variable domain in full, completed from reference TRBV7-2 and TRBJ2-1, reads GAGVSQSPSNKVTEKGKDVELRCDPISGHTALYWYRQSLGQGLEFLIYFQGNSAPDKSGLPSDRFSAERTGGSVSTLTIQRTQQEDSAVYLCASSLVGGGAGASEQFFGPGTRLTVL.

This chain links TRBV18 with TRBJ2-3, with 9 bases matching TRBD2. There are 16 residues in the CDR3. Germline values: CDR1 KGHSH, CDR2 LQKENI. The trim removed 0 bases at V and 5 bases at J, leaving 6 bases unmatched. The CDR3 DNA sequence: TGTGCCAGCTCACCACCGCTTAGCGGGAGTGGAGATACGCAGTATTTT. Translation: CASSPPLSGSGDTQYF.

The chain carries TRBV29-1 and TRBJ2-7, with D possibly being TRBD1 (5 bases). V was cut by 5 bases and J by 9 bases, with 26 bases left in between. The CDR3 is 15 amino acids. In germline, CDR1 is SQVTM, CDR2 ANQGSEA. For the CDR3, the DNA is TGCAGCGTTTGGTTCACGTCATCAGACAGTAAAGCGCAGTACTTC. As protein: CSVWFTSSDSKAQYF.

CDR3 region: CASSDRVSGHEQYF. CDR3 coding DNA: TGTGCCAGCAGTGACAGGGTCTCGGGCCACGAGCAGTACTTC. The genes are TRBV7-9 and TRBJ2-7; TRBD1 matches 7 bases. Germline loops: CDR1 SEHNR, CDR2 FQNEAQ (reference sequence). V lost 6 bases, J lost 5 bases, and 10 bases stayed unmatched. The CDR3 spans 14 residues.